Sequencing of this TCR beta chain was carried out in a study of blood T cell repertoires in COVID-19 (dated by TCRdb to about 2020). Describing the broader study: The collaborator samples originated in the United States, Italy and Spain and spanned the acute and convalescent phases of COVID-19. The prospective study material was composed of cDNA or gDNA derived from T cells, B-cell-depleted T cells, or PBMCs. Subjects who had been exposed to COVID-19, were actively infected with it, or had recovered from it provided the deeply sampled blood TCRbeta repertoires that made up the dataset. The repertoires were released in a freely available public database meant as a resource for research on the immune response to SARS-CoV-2. Samples came from the ongoing ImmuneRACE study (first 160 participants) plus 1,254 subjects from 6 global collaborators. Sample metadata almost always included a de-identified subject ID, COVID-19 status, age in years and sex. Where HLA class I and class II types were available, the types were taken from metadata supplied by the sample provider, not from assay-based typing. General findings and caveats noted by the study authors: The quantity of clinical and demographic metadata differed by source and by participant and was supplied without curation.

Participants in the prospective study were aged roughly 18 to 100 years, lived in 20 to 25 United States geographic areas, and enrolled through a virtual design. Cohort assignment in the prospective study relied on participant-reported clinical history from a screening survey and a study questionnaire. Recovered participants in ImmuneRACE Cohort 3 were defined as having two consecutive negative NP/OP PCR tests, clearance from a healthcare professional, or resolution of symptoms. In the prospective study, mobile phlebotomists collected whole blood, serum and a nasopharyngeal or oropharyngeal swab from each participant. Additional blood draws and questionnaires over an approximately two-month period could optionally be provided by prospective study participants. Before DNA extraction, blood samples from the prospective study were shipped at room temperature or frozen. Details on this clone: Its recognized antigen is unknown. Nothing much larger sits one base from this clone, and base qualities are not available.

Trimming takes 4 bases off V and 7 bases off J; junction bases not matched to a gene: 3. Reading the germline V gene (reference sequence) gives CDR1 LNHDA and CDR2 SQIVND. From the cysteine up to the phenylalanine, the CDR3 has a length of 13 residues. Just the 39-base CDR3 DNA is kept, in frame starting at base 1. TCRbeta CDR3 regions were amplified from genomic DNA by means of the immunoSEQ Assay, a bias-controlled multiplex PCR. Regarding the original processing steps: The number of nucleated cells in each sample was estimated from the amplification of reference gene primers within the assay. To quantify the absolute abundance of each unique TCRbeta CDR3 rearrangement, sequence reads were collapsed and filtered. For each sample, productive Simpson clonality was calculated as the square root of Simpson's diversity index over productive rearrangements. In its TCRdb copy, this immuneACCESS table keeps in-frame sequences only and misses some clones. Where compared with another copy, unresolved V genes explain less than half of these, and the others have no known cause. V and J calls and clone size come straight from that table; D and trimming were deduced from the DNA. The sample includes roughly 300,000 clones, with under 95% observed a single time. The ten most abundant clones make up under 20% of the sample.

Sequencing was carried out using PBMCs or T cells enriched from blood (not recorded which). The receptor chain draws on TRBV19 and TRBJ2-2; 7 nucleotides in the junction match TRBD2. The sequence was obtained from a woman in her 30s who had recovered from COVID-19. Here is the DNA: TGTGCCAGTAGTAACCGGGGGGACGGGGAGCTGTTTTTT. The translation is CASSNRGDGELFF.